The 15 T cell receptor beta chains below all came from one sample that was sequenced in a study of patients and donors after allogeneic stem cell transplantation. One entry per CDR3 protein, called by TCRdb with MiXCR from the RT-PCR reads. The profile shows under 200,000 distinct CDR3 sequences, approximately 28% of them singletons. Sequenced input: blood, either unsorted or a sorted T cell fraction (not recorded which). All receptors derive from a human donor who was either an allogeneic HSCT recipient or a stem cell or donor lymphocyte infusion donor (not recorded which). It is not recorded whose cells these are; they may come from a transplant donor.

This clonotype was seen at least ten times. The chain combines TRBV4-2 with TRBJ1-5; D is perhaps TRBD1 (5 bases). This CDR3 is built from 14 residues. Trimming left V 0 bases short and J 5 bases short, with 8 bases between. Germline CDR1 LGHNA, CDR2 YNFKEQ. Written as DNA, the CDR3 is TGTGCCAGCAGCCAAGACAGGGCGGATCAGCCCCAGCATTTT. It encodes CASSQDRADQPQHF.

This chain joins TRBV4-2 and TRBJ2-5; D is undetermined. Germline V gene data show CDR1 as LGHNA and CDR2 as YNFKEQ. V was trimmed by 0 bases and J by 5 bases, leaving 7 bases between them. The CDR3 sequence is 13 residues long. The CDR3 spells CASSQDVGETQYF. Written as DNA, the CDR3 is TGTGCCAGCAGCCAAGATGTGGGGGAGACCCAGTACTTC.

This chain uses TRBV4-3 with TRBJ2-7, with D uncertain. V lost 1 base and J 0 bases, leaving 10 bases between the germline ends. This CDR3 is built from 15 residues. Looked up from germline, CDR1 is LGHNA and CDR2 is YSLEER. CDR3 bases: TGCGCCAGCAGCCAAGGGGCCGAATTCTCCTACGAGCAGTACTTC. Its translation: CASSQGAEFSYEQYF.

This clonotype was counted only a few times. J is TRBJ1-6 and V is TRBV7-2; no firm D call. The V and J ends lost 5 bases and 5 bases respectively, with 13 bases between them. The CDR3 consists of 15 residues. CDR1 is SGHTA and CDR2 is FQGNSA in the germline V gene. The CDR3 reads CASSPAGIDNSPLHF. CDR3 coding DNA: TGTGCCAGCAGCCCGGCCGGGATTGATAATTCACCCCTCCACTTT.

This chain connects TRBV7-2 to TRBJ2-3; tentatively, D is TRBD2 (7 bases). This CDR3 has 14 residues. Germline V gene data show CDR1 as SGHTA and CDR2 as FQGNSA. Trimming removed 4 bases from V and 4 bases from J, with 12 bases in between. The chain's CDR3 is CASSSLGGADTQYF. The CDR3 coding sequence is TGTGCCAGCAGCTCCTTAGGGGGGGCAGATACGCAGTATTTT.

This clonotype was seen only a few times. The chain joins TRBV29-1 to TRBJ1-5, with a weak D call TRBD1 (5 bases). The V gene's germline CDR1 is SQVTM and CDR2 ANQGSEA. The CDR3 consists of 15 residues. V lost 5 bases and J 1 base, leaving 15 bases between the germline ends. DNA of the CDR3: TGCAGCGTTTACCTCTCCGGGGGAAGCAATCAGCCCCAGCATTTT. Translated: CSVYLSGGSNQPQHF.

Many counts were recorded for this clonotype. CDR3 DNA: TGTGCCAGCAGTTTTGGGGGGCTCGGCTACACCTTC. Translation gives CASSFGGLGYTF. J is TRBJ1-2 and V is TRBV27; possibly TRBD1 for D (6 bases). This CDR3 is built from 12 residues. Germline CDR1 is MNHEY and CDR2 is SMNVEV (reference sequence). V lost 3 bases and J 8 bases, leaving 10 bases between the germline ends.

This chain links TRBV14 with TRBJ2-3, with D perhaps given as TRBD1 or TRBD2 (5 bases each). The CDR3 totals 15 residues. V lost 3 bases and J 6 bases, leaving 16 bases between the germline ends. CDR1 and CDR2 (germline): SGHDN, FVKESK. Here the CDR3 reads CASSQAGTRLDTQYF. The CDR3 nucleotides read TGTGCCAGCAGCCAGGCCGGGACCCGGTTGGATACGCAGTATTTT.

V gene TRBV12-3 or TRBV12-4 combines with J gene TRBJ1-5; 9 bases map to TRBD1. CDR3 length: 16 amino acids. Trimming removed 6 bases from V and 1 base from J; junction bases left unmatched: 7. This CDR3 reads CASSLTGTGSNQPQHF. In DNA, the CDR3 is TGTGCCAGCAGCCTCACCGGGACAGGGAGCAATCAGCCCCAGCATTTT.

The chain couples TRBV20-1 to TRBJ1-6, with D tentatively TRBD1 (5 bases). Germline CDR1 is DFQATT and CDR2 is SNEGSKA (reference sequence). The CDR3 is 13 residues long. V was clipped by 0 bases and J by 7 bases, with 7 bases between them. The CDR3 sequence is CSARDKGNSPLHF. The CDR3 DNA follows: TGCAGTGCTAGAGATAAGGGGAATTCACCCCTCCACTTT.

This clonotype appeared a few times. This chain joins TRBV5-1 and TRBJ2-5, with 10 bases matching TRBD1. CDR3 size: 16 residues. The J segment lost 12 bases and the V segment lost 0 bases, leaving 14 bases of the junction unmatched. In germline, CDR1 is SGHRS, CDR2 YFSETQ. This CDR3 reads CASSLVAGQGKETKYF. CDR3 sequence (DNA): TGCGCCAGCAGCTTGGTCGCGGGACAGGGGAAGGAGACAAAGTACTTC.

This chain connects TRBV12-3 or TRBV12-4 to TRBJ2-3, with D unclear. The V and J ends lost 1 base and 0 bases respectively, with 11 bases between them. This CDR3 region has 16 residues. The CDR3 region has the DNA TGTGCCAGCAGTTTAGGTCAGAAGACCAGCACAGATACGCAGTATTTT. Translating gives CASSLGQKTSTDTQYF.

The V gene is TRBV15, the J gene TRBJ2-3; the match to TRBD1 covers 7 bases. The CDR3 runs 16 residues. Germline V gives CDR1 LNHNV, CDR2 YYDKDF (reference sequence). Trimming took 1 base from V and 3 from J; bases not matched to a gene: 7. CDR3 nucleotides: TGTGCCACCAGCAGAGTCCCTGGACAGGTTACAGATACGCAGTATTTT. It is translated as CATSRVPGQVTDTQYF.

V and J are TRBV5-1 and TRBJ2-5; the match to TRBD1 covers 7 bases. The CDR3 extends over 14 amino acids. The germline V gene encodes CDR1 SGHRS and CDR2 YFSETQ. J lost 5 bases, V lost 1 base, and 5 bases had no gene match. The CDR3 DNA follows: TGCGCCAGCAGCTTGTGGGGGACAGTTGAGACCCAGTACTTC. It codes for CASSLWGTVETQYF.

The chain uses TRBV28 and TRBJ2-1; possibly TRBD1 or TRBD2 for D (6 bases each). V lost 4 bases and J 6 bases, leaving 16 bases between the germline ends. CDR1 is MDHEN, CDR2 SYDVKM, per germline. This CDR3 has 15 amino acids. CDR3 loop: CASSYGGRDINEQFF. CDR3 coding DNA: TGTGCCAGCAGTTATGGGGGGCGGGATATCAATGAGCAGTTCTTC.